The 8 T cell receptor beta chains reported below all come from one sample, sequenced in a study of technical replicates of blood from a few donors (TCRdb year 2017). Libraries came from the immunoSEQ multiplex PCR assay. TCRdb provides this immuneACCESS table in a form limited to in-frame rearrangements. Some clones are lacking; in checked studies, under half of them reflect an unresolved V gene, and why the rest are absent is not known. Within this sample are fewer than 95,000 clones, with roughly 94% of them counted one time only. The ten largest clones represent around 0.25% of the sample. The material sequenced was T cells isolated from PBMCs. These receptors all stem from a human donor in good health.

The rearrangement uses TRBV14 and TRBJ2-1, with 12 nucleotides matching TRBD2. V was pared by 1 base and J by 5 bases, with 0 bases of the junction left unmatched. CDR1 is SGHDN, CDR2 FVKESK, per germline. This CDR3 comprises 15 residues. Here the CDR3 reads CASSQGLAGDNEQFF. CDR3 in DNA: TGTGCCAGCAGCCAAGGACTAGCGGGGGACAATGAGCAGTTCTTC.

The chain links TRBV10-3 to TRBJ2-7; 9 bases fit TRBD2. The CDR3 extends over 14 amino acids. Looked up from germline, CDR1 is ENHRY and CDR2 is SYGVKD. V shed 9 bases, J shed 2 bases, and the junction held 8 bases outside the gene matches. CDR3 loop: CAISPLAGTYEQYF. DNA for the CDR3: TGTGCCATTTCCCCCCTAGCGGGGACCTACGAGCAGTACTTC.

The chain is built from TRBV9 and TRBJ2-1; D perhaps matches TRBD2 (7 bases). Germline V gene data show CDR1 as SGDLS and CDR2 as YYNGEE. The ends were cut back, 0 bases at V and 7 bases at J, with 17 bases in the middle. The length of the CDR3 is 16 residues. This CDR3 is CASSVGGGPLKNEQFF. The CDR3 nucleotides read TGTGCCAGCAGCGTAGGGGGGGGCCCGCTCAAGAATGAGCAGTTCTTC.

The V call is TRBV19, the J call TRBJ1-2; 7 positions agree with TRBD1. CDR1 and CDR2 from the germline V gene are LNHDA and SQIVND (reference sequence). This CDR3 is 14 amino acids long. V lost 4 bases to trimming and J lost 3 bases; unmatched junction nucleotides: 5. Here the CDR3 DNA reads TGTGCCAGTAGTACCCCCGGACAGGACTATGGCTACACCTTC. It encodes CASSTPGQDYGYTF. The whole variable domain, filled in from reference TRBV19 and TRBJ1-2, reads DGGITQSPKYLFRKEGQNVTLSCEQNLNHDAMYWYRQDPGQGLRLIYYSQIVNDFQKGDIAEGYSVSREKKESFPLTVTSAQKNPTAFYLCASSTPGQDYGYTFGSGTRLTVV.

The chain couples TRBV6-5 to TRBJ1-3; D is unclear. V was pared by 0 bases and J by 1 base, with 10 bases between. The CDR3 is 16 residues long. From germline, CDR1 is MNHEY and CDR2 SVGAGI. The CDR3 coding sequence is TGTGCCAGCAGTTACTCCCGGGGTTCTTCTGGAAACACCATATATTTT. Translating gives CASSYSRGSSGNTIYF.

This chain connects TRBV18 to TRBJ2-3; D is ambiguous. This CDR3 region has 13 residues. V lost 2 bases, J lost 3 bases, and 6 bases lay in between. The germline V gene has CDR1 KGHSH and CDR2 LQKENI. The CDR3 region has the DNA TGTGCCAGCTCACCAATGACAACAGATACGCAGTATTTT. Translation: CASSPMTTDTQYF.

The V call is TRBV5-1, the J call TRBJ2-3; D may be TRBD2 (6 bases). The ends were cut back, 4 bases at V and 5 bases at J, with 14 bases in the middle. This CDR3 has 14 residues. The V gene's germline CDR1 is SGHRS and CDR2 YFSETQ. CDR3 in amino acids: CASSLGTPGDTQYF. CDR3 nucleotides: TGCGCCAGCAGCCTCGGGACTCCTGGAGATACGCAGTATTTT.

The V and J genes are TRBV7-2 and TRBJ2-7, with 10 bases that match TRBD2. In germline, CDR1 is SGHTA, CDR2 FQGNSA. Trimming at V came to 3 bases and at J to 6 bases, leaving 8 bases not matched to a gene. The CDR3 length is 15 residues. CDR3 loop: CASSFRSSGSGEQYF. Written as DNA, the CDR3 is TGTGCCAGCAGCTTTAGATCTAGCGGGAGTGGCGAGCAGTACTTC.